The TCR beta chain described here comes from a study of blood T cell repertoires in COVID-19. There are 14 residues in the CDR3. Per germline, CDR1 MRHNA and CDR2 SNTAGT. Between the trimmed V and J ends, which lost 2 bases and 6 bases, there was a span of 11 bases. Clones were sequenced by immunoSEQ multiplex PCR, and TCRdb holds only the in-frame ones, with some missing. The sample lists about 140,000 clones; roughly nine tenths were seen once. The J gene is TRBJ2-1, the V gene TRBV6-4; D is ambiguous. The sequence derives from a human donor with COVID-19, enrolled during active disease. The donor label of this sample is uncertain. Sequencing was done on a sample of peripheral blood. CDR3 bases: TGTGCCAGCAGTGACGAGGTCTTTAGCAATGAGCAGTTCTTC. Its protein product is CASSDEVFSNEQFF.